The clone carrying this TCR beta chain was detected only a few times. Its target is unknown. A second about 6 to 11 cycle PCR used barcoded and J-beta primers. From each sample, at least 3 million paired-end reads containing CDR3 were obtained. MiXCR, applied by TCRdb to the 5' RACE reads, yields one record per CDR3 protein. The top ten clones hold approximately 17% of a sample with some 1 million distinct CDR3 sequences, 45% of them seen once. This sample was taken from a study of blood T cells in healthy people across ages. Findings of the study overall: What prevented conclusive comparison of naive and antigen-experienced cells was that PBMCs were unsorted. Per million T cells, TCR beta diversity dropped about linearly as age rose.

The junction had 8 bases not matched to a gene; V was cut back by 1 base and J by 5 bases. Germline V gene data show CDR1 as SGHVS and CDR2 as FQNEAQ. The CDR3 covers 16 residues. This TCR was sampled from a woman in her sixties in good health. The chain employs TRBV7-8 and TRBJ2-5, with 9 bases identical to TRBD2. Sequencing was performed on blood. Here the CDR3 reads CASSLEELAGIETQYF. CDR3 bases: TGTGCCAGCAGCTTAGAGGAACTAGCGGGTATCGAGACCCAGTACTTC.